This record looks at one T cell receptor beta chain sequence and its context. Germline V gives CDR1 SGDLS, CDR2 YYNGEE. There are 17 residues in the CDR3. The ends lost 0 bases at V and 0 bases at J; junction bases unmatched: 6. These data originate in a study of blood T cell repertoires in COVID-19. About the study: Researchers got acute and convalescent COVID-19 samples from the United States, Italy and Spain. Sample material is recorded as cDNA or gDNA derived from T cells, B-cell-depleted T cells, or PBMCs.

Here immunoSEQ multiplex PCR was the method, and the copy in TCRdb shows in-frame clones only, minus some. The table shows roughly 240,000 clones, with approximately 88% occurring only once. This sequence was found in a woman aged 40 to 50 with acute COVID-19. V is TRBV9 and J is TRBJ2-1; 7 bases align to TRBD2. The sequenced sample was PBMCs or T cells enriched from blood (not recorded which). The CDR3 sequence: CASSVASGSSSYNEQFF. The CDR3 DNA reads as TGTGCCAGCAGCGTAGCTAGCGGCTCAAGCTCCTACAATGAGCAGTTCTTC.